This T cell receptor (beta chain) was sequenced during a study of blood T cell repertoires in COVID-19. On the study more broadly: Acute and convalescent COVID-19 specimens originated in the United States, Italy and Spain. From T cells, B-cell-depleted T cells, or PBMCs came the material, which was cDNA or gDNA.

Per the original data handling: Estimation of nucleated cell counts was performed using reference gene primer amplification. Generated by immunoSEQ multiplex PCR, the TCRdb table keeps only in-frame clones and is missing some. V and J calls plus clone size are reproduced from that table; the DNA served to infer D and trimming. This sample has around 200,000 clones, with 85% to 90% found just once. The CDR3 is 13 amino acids. Germline loops: CDR1 SNHLY, CDR2 FYNNEI. V lost 6 bases and J lost 3, with 11 bases in between. The TCR originated in a man between 65 and 85 years old with active or convalescent COVID-19. The sample was peripheral blood. The rearrangement links TRBV2 to TRBJ2-5, with a tentative D call TRBD1 (6 bases). CDR3 sequence (DNA): TGTGCCAGCAGCTACAGGGCCGAAGAGACCCAGTACTTC. Translation: CASSYRAEETQYF.